Shown below are 5 T cell receptor beta chains from a single sample sequenced in a study of blood T cell repertoires in COVID-19. This table comes from immunoSEQ multiplex PCR, and its TCRdb copy is limited to in-frame clones, with some not included. The repertoire consists of under 300,000 clones, with roughly 90% occurring once and the leading ten covering 2.5% to 3%. The sequencing input was peripheral blood. These receptors came from a woman aged 25-40 years with active or convalescent COVID-19.

The CDR3 DNA reads TGTGCCAGCAGTTACTCGACCGGGACTAAACGGTATGGCTACACCTTC. It encodes CASSYSTGTKRYGYTF. The chain uses TRBV6-2 or TRBV6-3 and TRBJ1-2, with D tentatively TRBD1 (5 bases). The V and J ends lost 0 bases and 5 bases respectively, with 16 bases between them. Looked up from germline, CDR1 is MNHEY and CDR2 is SVGEGT. This CDR3 contains 16 residues.

V gene TRBV27 combines with J gene TRBJ1-2; the match to TRBD1 covers 12 bases. Germline CDR1 and CDR2: MNHEY and SMNVEV (reference sequence). The CDR3 loop spans 15 amino acids. Trimming removed 5 bases from V and 8 bases from J; junction bases left unmatched: 9. CDR3: CASSPPGQGARGYTF. In nucleotides, the CDR3 is TGTGCCAGCAGTCCACCGGGACAGGGGGCTCGGGGCTACACCTTC.

The V gene is TRBV6-5, the J gene TRBJ1-3; no firm D call. This CDR3 is 15 amino acids long. CDR1 and CDR2 from the germline V gene are MNHEY and SVGAGI. The ends were cut back, 5 bases at V and 0 bases at J, with 11 bases in the middle. The CDR3 DNA follows: TGTGCCAGCAGTCTAACTGTAGACTCTGGAAACACCATATATTTT. Protein product: CASSLTVDSGNTIYF.

The CDR3, as DNA: TGCGCCAGCAGTCAAGGACAGGGAATAAGCTACACCTTC. Translating it yields CASSQGQGISYTF. The rearrangement links TRBV10-2 to TRBJ1-2; 8 nucleotides match TRBD1. Germline values: CDR1 WSHSY, CDR2 SAAADI. V lost 5 bases to trimming and J lost 9 bases; unmatched junction nucleotides: 8. This CDR3 has 13 residues.

This clone was seen only once. The genes are TRBV9 and TRBJ1-1, with D perhaps TRBD1 (5 bases). V shed 4 bases and J shed 6 bases, with 22 bases lying between them. The germline CDR1 and CDR2 sequences are SGDLS and YYNGEE. The CDR3 is made up of 16 amino acids. In DNA, the CDR3 is TGTGCCAGCAGCTACCAGGGATACGCCGAGTATTCTGAAGCTTTCTTT. Translated, it gives CASSYQGYAEYSEAFF.